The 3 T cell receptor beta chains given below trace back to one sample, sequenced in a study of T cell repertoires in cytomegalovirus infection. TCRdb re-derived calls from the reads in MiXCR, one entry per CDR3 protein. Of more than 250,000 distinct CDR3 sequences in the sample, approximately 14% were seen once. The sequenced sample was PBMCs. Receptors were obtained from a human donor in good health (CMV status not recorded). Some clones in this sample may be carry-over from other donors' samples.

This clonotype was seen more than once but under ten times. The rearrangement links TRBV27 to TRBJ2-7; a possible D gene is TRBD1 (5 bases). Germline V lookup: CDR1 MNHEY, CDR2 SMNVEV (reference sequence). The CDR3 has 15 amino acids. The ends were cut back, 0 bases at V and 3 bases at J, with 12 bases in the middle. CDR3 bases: TGTGCCAGCAGTTTATCGTGGGGCGCCTACTACGAGCAGTACTTC. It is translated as CASSLSWGAYYEQYF.

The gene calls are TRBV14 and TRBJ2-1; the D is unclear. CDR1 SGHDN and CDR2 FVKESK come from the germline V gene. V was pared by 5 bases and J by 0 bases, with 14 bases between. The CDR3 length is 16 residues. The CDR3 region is CASSARLGSSYNEQFF. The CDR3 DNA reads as TGTGCCAGCAGCGCAAGACTGGGTAGCTCCTACAATGAGCAGTTCTTC. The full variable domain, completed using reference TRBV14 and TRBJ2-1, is EAGVTQFPSHSVIEKGQTVTLRCDPISGHDNLYWYRRVMGKEIKFLLHFVKESKQDESGMPNNRFLAERTGGTYSTLKVQPAELEDSGVYFCASSARLGSSYNEQFFGPGTRLTVL.

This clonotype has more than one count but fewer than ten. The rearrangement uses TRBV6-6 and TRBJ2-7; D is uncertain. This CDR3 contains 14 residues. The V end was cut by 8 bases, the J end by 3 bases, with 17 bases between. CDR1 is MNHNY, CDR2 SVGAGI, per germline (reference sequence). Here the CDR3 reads CASALLGPSYEQYF. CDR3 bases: TGTGCCAGCGCCTTACTTGGACCCAGCTACGAGCAGTACTTC.